This TCR beta chain was documented in a study of tumor-infiltrating lymphocytes in localized non-small cell lung cancer. Points from the study as a whole: Higher tumor T cell infiltration than in uninvolved lung was supported by TCRbeta sequencing. Immunotypes IM1 and IM2 had similar TCR-derived T-cell fractions. Only some patients had TCR sequencing, depending on available tissue.

Assay used: immunoSEQ multiplex PCR; TCRdb lists only in-frame clones, some missing. The repertoire holds roughly 16,000 clones, 70% to 75% seen once, with roughly 4% in the top ten. About this clone itself: The target antigen is unknown.

The TCR sequence derives from a human donor with non-small cell lung cancer. Sequenced input: lung tumor tissue.

Here the CDR3 DNA reads TGTGCCAGCAGCCAGGGGGCCGGTTCACCCCTCCACTTT. This translates into CASSQGAGSPLHF. V usage is TRBV27 and J usage is TRBJ1-6, with TRBD1 matching 8 bases. The CDR3 loop spans 13 amino acids. J lost 9 bases, V lost 6 bases, and 4 bases had no gene match. CDR1 and CDR2 (germline): MNHEY, SMNVEV (reference sequence).